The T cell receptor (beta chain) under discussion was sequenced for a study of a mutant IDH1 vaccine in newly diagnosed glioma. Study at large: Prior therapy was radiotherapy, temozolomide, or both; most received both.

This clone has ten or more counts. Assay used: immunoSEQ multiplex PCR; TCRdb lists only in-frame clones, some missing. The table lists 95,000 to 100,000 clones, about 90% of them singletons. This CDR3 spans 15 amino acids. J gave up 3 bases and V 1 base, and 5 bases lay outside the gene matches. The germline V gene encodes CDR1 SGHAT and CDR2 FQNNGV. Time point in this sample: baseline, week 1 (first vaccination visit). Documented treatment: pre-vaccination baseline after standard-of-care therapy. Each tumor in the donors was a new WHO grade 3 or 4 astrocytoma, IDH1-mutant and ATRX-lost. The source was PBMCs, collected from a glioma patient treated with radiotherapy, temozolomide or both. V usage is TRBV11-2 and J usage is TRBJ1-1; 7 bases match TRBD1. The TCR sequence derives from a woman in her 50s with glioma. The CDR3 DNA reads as TGTGCCAGCAGCTTAGGGTCCGGACAGGACACTGAAGCTTTCTTT. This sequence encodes CASSLGSGQDTEAFF. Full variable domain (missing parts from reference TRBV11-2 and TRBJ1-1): EAGVAQSPRYKIIEKRQSVAFWCNPISGHATLYWYQQILGQGPKLLIQFQNNGVVDDSQLPKDRFSAERLKGVDSTLKIQPAKLEDSAVYLCASSLGSGQDTEAFFGQGTRLTVV.